This TCR beta chain was profiled in a study of low-dose radiotherapy and immunotherapy resistance in tumors. Looking at the study overall: Per fraction, Cohort 1 was given 0.5 Gy every 2 weeks, for a total of 6.5 Gy. Intravenous cyclophosphamide at 200 mg/m2 preceded radiation and immunotherapy by one day, every two weeks. From cycle 1 day 1, patients took oral aspirin 300 mg every day for four cycles.

This clonotype was seen many times. The germline gives CDR1 SQVTM, CDR2 ANQGSEA. This CDR3 region has 13 residues. The V and J ends lost 6 bases and 7 bases respectively, with 19 bases between them. The time point: before trial treatment. In the RACIN dose-escalation trial, donors got nivolumab plus ipilimumab with aspirin, cyclophosphamide and radiotherapy. First-strand cDNA used TRAV- and TRBV-specific primers, covering alpha and beta chains. PCR amplification of the TCRs was performed with Phusion for 20 PCR cycles, and it relied on a constant-region primer together with a V-primer adapter. MiXCR was run by TCRdb on the reads, yielding one entry per CDR3 protein. The sample has approximately 84,000 distinct CDR3 sequences, roughly a sixth seen once.

Sequences were derived from PBMCs, sampled before treatment. The V and J genes are TRBV29-1 and TRBJ2-7; maybe TRBD1 (6 bases). The receptor comes from a male donor with prostate cancer. Here the CDR3 reads CSVGKGQTGEQYF. The CDR3 nucleotides read TGCAGCGTCGGAAAAGGACAGACGGGGGAGCAGTACTTC.